This T cell receptor (beta chain) appears in the sequencing data of a study of OX40 agonist ivuxolimab in advanced cancers. Produced via immunoSEQ multiplex PCR; TCRdb's table is partial and in-frame only. The table shows 60,000 to 85,000 clones, with more than 60% occurring only once. The CDR3 is 14 residues long. Germline CDR1 SEHNR, CDR2 FQNEAQ (reference sequence). V was cut by 5 bases and J by 5 bases, with 15 bases left in between. The chain employs TRBV7-9 and TRBJ2-5; no definite D call. This receptor was taken from an adult with an advanced solid tumor such as melanoma, head and neck, liver or kidney cancer. The starting material was CD4+ or CD8+ T cells sorted from blood, obtained in a trial of the OX40 agonist ivuxolimab. CDR3 protein: CASSPRSGGETQYF. The CDR3 region has the DNA TGTGCCAGCAGCCCCCGGTCGGGTGGTGAGACCCAGTACTTC.